These T cell receptor beta chains were read from a single sample in a study of blood T cell repertoires in COVID-19. TCRdb keeps only in-frame clones here, not all; method: immunoSEQ multiplex PCR. The sample holds some 290,000 clones, about nine tenths seen once. The specimen sequenced was PBMCs or T cells enriched from blood (not recorded which). These receptors came from a woman aged 25 to 39 who had recovered from COVID-19. Each CDR3 is given with its conserved first and last residue. D genes are given only for firm matches. Expanded clones get a size class; other rows say once, few or many, or leave the size out.

v_gene,d_gene,j_gene,abundance,CDR3nt,CDR3aa
TRBV5-6,TRBD2,TRBJ2-5,few,TGTGCCAGCAGCTCAACTAGCGGGAGGTCCCCCCAAGAGACCCAGTACTTC,CASSSTSGRSPQETQYF
TRBV4-2,NA,TRBJ1-1,NA,TGTGCCAGCAGCCAAGACTGGGACTGGAGGGCTACTGAAGCTTTCTTT,CASSQDWDWRATEAFF
TRBV19,TRBD1,TRBJ2-7,NA,TGTGCCAGTACGTCCGGGACAGGGGGCTTCTACGAGCAGTACTTC,CASTSGTGGFYEQYF
TRBV27,NA,TRBJ2-5,NA,TGTGCCAGCAGTTTCTCAGGATTCCAAGAGACCCAGTACTTC,CASSFSGFQETQYF
TRBV27,TRBD1,TRBJ1-2,NA,TGTGCCAGCAGTTTCAGGGGACAGATCTATGGCTACACCTTC,CASSFRGQIYGYTF
TRBV5-1,NA,TRBJ1-4,NA,TGCGCCAGCAGCAAACCCTCAAATCCGACTACTGAAAAACTGTTTTTT,CASSKPSNPTTEKLFF
TRBV29-1,NA,TRBJ1-4,NA,TGCAGCGTTGAAGACGGGCGGGATGAAAAACTGTTTTTT,CSVEDGRDEKLFF
TRBV2,TRBD2,TRBJ2-7,once,TGTGCCAGCAGACCGGGACTAGAGCCCTACGAGCAGTACTTC,CASRPGLEPYEQYF
TRBV24-1,NA,TRBJ2-2,NA,TGTGCCACCAGTCGGGGTCCCGGGGAGCTGTTTTTT,CATSRGPGELFF
TRBV7-9,TRBD1,TRBJ2-7,few,TGTGCCAGCAGCTCCGAGCAACAGACAGGGGTCTACGAGCAGTACTTC,CASSSEQQTGVYEQYF
TRBV5-6,NA,TRBJ2-7,NA,TGTGCCAGCAGCCGGGCCCCCCAACAGGGTTACGAGCAGTACTTC,CASSRAPQQGYEQYF
TRBV19,NA,TRBJ2-2,NA,TGTGCCAGTAGTGCCACTAGGAGGTACACCGGGGAGCTGTTTTTT,CASSATRRYTGELFF
TRBV4-3,TRBD1,TRBJ1-1,NA,TGCGCCAGCAGCCAAGATAGGGCAGGGGGCACTGAAGCTTTCTTT,CASSQDRAGGTEAFF